This T cell receptor (beta chain) was captured by sequencing in a study of blood T cell repertoires in COVID-19. On the study more broadly: The analysed material was cDNA or gDNA that came from T cells, B-cell-depleted T cells, or PBMCs.

CDR1 and CDR2 (germline): SGHRS, YFSETQ. V lost 0 bases, J lost 1 base, and 4 bases lay in between. The CDR3 sequence is 13 residues long. Using immunoSEQ multiplex PCR, the repertoire was profiled, and TCRdb retains in-frame clones only, with some absent. The repertoire includes 200,000 to 250,000 clones, 88% of them detected once, and about 2.4% sits in the top ten. Recovery meant two consecutive negative NP/OP PCR tests, professional clearance, or resolved symptoms. This TCR was recovered from a woman in her twenties or thirties who had recovered from COVID-19. Sequencing input: PBMCs or T cells enriched from blood (not recorded which). The chain employs TRBV5-1 and TRBJ2-5; D unclear. The CDR3 DNA sequence: TGCGCCAGCAGCTTGGGGGCCCAAGAGACCCAGTACTTC. Its translation is CASSLGAQETQYF.